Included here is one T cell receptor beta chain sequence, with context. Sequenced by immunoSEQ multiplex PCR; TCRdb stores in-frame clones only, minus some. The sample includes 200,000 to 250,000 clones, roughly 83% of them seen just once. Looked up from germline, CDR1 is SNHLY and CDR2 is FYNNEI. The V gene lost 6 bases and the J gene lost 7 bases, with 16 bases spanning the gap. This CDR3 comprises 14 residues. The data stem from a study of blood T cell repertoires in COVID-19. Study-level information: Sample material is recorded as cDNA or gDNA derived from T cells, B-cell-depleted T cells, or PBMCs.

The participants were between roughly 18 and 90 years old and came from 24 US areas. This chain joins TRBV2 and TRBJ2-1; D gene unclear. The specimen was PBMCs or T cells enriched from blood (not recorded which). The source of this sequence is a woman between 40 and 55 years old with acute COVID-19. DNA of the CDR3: TGTGCCAGCAGCGCCTCCCCACACCGAAATGAGCAGTTCTTC. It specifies CASSASPHRNEQFF. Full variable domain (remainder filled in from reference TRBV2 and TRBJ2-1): EPEVTQTPSHQVTQMGQEVILRCVPISNHLYFYWYRQILGQKVEFLVSFYNNEISEKSEIFDDQFSVERPDGSNFTLKIRSTKLEDSAMYFCASSASPHRNEQFFGPGTRLTVL.